This TCR beta chain is drawn from a study of breast tumors, draining lymph nodes, adjacent tissues. Notes on the study in general: The data were judged consistent with most tumor T cells coming from lymph node and expanding in tumor. Tumor repertoires ranked between lymph nodes and nontumor tissue in diversity, with V and J gene preferences. Compared with basal-like, luminal-like tumors shared significantly more repertoire with nontumor tissue.

Axillary draining lymph nodes of breast cancer patients supplied the node samples. In the case of this clonotype: Its antigen is undetermined.

The CDR3 has 10 amino acids. The germline V gene has CDR1 DFQATT and CDR2 SNEGSKA (reference sequence). V gave up 8 bases and J gave up 6 bases, with 10 bases separating them. TCRdb passed the multiplex PCR reads through MiXCR, listing each CDR3 protein once. The sample has over 130,000 distinct CDR3 sequences, roughly 33% seen once. The TCR comes from a female donor with breast cancer. Some clones in this sample may be carry-over from other donors' samples. Material: axillary lymph node tissue. This chain connects TRBV20-1 to TRBJ1-2; D is unclear. CDR3 sequence (DNA): TGCAGTTCCGTAGGCGATGGCTACACCTTC. This gives the protein CSSVGDGYTF.